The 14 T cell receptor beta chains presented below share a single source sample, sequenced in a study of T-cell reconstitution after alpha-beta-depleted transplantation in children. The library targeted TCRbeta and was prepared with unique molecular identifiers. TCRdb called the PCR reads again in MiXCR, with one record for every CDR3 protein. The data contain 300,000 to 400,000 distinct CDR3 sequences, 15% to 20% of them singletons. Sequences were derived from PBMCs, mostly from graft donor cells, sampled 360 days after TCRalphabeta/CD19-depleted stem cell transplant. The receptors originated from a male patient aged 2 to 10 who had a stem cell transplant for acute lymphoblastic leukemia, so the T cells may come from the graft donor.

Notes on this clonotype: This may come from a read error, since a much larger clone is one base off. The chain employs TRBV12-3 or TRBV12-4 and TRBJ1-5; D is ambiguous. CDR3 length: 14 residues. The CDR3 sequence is CASSLLAFNQPEHF. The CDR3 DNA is TGTGCCAGCAGTTTATTGGCTTTCAATCAGCCCGAGCATTTT.

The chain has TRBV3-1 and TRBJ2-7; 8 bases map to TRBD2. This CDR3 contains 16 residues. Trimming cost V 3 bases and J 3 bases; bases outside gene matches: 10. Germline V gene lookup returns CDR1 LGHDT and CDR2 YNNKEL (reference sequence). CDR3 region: CASSQGPGLAGYEQYF. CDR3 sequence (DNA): TGTGCCAGCAGCCAGGGCCCCGGACTAGCCGGCTACGAGCAGTACTTC.

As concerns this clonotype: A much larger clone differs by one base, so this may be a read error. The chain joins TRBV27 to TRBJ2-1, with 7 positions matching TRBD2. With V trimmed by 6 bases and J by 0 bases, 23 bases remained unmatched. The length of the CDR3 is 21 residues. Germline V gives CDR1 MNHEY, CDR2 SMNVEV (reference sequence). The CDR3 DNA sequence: TGTGCCAGCAGCCTAGCGGTAGGTCCCTTCATTGGCTTGAACTCCTACAATGAGCAGTTCTTC. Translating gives CASSLAVGPFIGLNSYNEQFF.

CDR3: CASSGSGTGYNEQFF. The CDR3 DNA sequence: TGTGCCAGCAGTGGTTCAGGGACCGGGTACAATGAGCAGTTCTTC. This chain uses TRBV6-1 with TRBJ2-1, with D perhaps TRBD1 or TRBD2 (5 bases each). The length of the CDR3 is 15 residues. Germline V gene lookup returns CDR1 MNHNS and CDR2 SASEGT. V was shortened by 4 bases and J by 4 bases, with 14 bases between the two germline ends.

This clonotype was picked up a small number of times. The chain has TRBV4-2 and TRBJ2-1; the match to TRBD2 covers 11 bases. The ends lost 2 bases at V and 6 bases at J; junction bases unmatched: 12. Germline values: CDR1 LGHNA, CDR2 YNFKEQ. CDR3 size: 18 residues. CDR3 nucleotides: TGTGCCAGCAGCCAAAGTATCTCCCGCCTAGCGGGAGGCAATGAGCAGTTCTTC. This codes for CASSQSISRLAGGNEQFF.

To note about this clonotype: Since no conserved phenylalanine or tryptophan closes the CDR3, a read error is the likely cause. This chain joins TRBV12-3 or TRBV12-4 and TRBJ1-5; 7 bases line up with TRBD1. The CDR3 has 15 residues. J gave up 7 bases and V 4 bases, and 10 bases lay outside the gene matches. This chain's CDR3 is CASSSSTGAGQPQHV. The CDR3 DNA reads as TGTGCCAGCAGTTCCTCAACAGGGGCGGGGCAGCCCCAGCATGTT.

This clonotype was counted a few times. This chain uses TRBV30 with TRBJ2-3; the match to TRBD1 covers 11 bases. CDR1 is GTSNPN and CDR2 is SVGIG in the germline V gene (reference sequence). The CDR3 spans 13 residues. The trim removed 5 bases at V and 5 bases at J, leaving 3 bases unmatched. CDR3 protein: CAWGQGAKDTQYF. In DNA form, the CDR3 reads TGTGCCTGGGGACAGGGGGCAAAAGATACGCAGTATTTT.

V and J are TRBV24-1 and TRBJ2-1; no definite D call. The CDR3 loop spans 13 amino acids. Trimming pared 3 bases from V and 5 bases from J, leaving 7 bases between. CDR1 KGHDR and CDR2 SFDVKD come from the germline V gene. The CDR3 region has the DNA TGTGCCACCAGTGATGCCTTTAACAATGAGCAGTTCTTC. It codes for CATSDAFNNEQFF.

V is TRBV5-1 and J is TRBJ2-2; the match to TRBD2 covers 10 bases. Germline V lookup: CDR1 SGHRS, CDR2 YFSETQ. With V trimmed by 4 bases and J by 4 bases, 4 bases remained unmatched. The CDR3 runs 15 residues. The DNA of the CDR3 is TGCGCCAGCAGCCGGCTAGCGGGAGTCACCGGGGAGCTGTTTTTT. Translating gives CASSRLAGVTGELFF.

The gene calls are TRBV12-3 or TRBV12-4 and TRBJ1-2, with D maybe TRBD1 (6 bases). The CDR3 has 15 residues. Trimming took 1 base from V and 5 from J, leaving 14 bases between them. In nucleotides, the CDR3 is TGTGCCAGCAGTTTAGGGGGGGGCTTTGCGTATGGCTACACCTTC. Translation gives CASSLGGGFAYGYTF.

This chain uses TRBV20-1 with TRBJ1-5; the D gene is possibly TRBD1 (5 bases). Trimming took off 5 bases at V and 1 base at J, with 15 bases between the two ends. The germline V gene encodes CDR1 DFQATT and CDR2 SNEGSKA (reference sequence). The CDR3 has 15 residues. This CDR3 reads CSAERDVWSNQPQHF. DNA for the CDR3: TGCAGTGCTGAGCGGGACGTGTGGAGCAATCAGCCCCAGCATTTT.

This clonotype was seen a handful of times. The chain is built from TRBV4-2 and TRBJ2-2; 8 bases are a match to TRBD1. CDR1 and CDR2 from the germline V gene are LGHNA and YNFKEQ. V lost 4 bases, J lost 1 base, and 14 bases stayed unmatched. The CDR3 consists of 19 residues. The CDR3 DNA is TGTGCCAGCAGCCCCACGGACAGGGTTCTTAATGGGAACACCGGGGAGCTGTTTTTT. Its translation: CASSPTDRVLNGNTGELFF.

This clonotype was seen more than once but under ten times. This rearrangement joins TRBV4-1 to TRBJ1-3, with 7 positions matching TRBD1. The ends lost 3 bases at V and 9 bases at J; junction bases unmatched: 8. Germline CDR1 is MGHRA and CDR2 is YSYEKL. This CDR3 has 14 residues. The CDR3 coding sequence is TGCGCCAGCAGCCAGGTACAGGGGTTATTCACCATATATTTT. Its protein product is CASSQVQGLFTIYF.

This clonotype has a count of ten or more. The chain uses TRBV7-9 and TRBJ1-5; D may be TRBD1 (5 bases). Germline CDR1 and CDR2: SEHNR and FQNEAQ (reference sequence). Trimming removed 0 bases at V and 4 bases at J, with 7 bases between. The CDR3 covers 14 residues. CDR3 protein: CASSLAPGNQPQHF. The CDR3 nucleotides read TGTGCCAGCAGCTTAGCCCCAGGGAATCAGCCCCAGCATTTT.